Shown below are 9 T cell receptor beta chains from a single sample sequenced in a study of T cell responses to AZD1222 COVID-19 vaccine. Profiled with immunoSEQ multiplex PCR; TCRdb holds only in-frame clones, not every one. This repertoire shows about 120,000 clones, 75% to 95% found once; its top ten account for under 4.5%. This specimen consisted of peripheral blood, obtained 28 days after the second dose of the MenACWY control vaccine. All receptors come from an adult who received the MenACWY meningococcal vaccine as a control.

This clone was counted only a few times. J is TRBJ2-5 and V is TRBV12-3 or TRBV12-4; D not resolved. The CDR3 has 13 residues. V was cut by 4 bases and J by 1 base, with 7 bases left in between. Here the CDR3 reads CASSSIPQETQYF. CDR3 bases: TGTGCCAGCAGTTCGATCCCCCAAGAGACCCAGTACTTC.

Concerning this clone itself: One junction end does not reproduce the germline sequence, and a read error may be involved. This sequence joins TRBV18 and TRBJ2-5, with D unclear. Germline CDR1 KGHSH, CDR2 LQKENI. The CDR3 is 13 amino acids. The CDR3 DNA sequence: TGTGCCAGCTCACTGACGGATCAAGGGACCCAGTACTTC. It translates to CASSLTDQGTQYF.

This chain connects TRBV13 to TRBJ2-7; 7 bases agree with TRBD2. Unmatched junction bases numbered 8, after V lost 2 bases and J lost 7 bases. This CDR3 comprises 14 residues. Germline V gene data show CDR1 as PRHDT and CDR2 as FYEKMQ (reference sequence). As DNA, the CDR3 is TGTGCCAGCAGCTTAAAGATTAGCGGGTCTGAGCAGTACTTC. Encoded protein: CASSLKISGSEQYF.

This chain connects TRBV27 to TRBJ2-1; 13 bases line up with TRBD2. Per the germline V gene, CDR1 is MNHEY and CDR2 is SMNVEV (reference sequence). The CDR3 is 16 residues long. Unmatched junction bases numbered 6, after V lost 4 bases and J lost 6 bases. In nucleotides, the CDR3 is TGTGCCAGCAGTTCACTAGCGGGGGGGCCCGGCAATGAGCAGTTCTTC. Translation: CASSSLAGGPGNEQFF.

The chain is built from TRBV30 and TRBJ1-6; TRBD1 is a possible D gene (6 bases). Germline assignment: CDR1 GTSNPN and CDR2 SVGIG (reference sequence). CDR3 length equals 14 residues. V was pared by 4 bases and J by 7 bases, with 14 bases between. CDR3 coding DNA: TGTGCCTGGACCCGGGACACCTTAAATTCACCCCTCCACTTT. It yields the protein CAWTRDTLNSPLHF.

This clone was recorded once. The chain recombines TRBV16 with TRBJ2-6, with D perhaps TRBD1 (6 bases). V was pared by 4 bases and J by 3 bases, with 13 bases between. The CDR3 runs 16 residues. Germline lookup yields CDR1 KGHSY and CDR2 FQNENV. The CDR3 loop is CASSLPTGFGANVLTF. The CDR3 region has the DNA TGTGCCAGCAGCCTCCCTACAGGGTTTGGGGCCAACGTCCTGACTTTC.

The chain joins TRBV25-1 to TRBJ1-2, with unresolved D. Germline CDR1 and CDR2: MGHDK and SYGVNS. The CDR3 runs to 15 residues. Trimming left V 4 bases short and J 2 bases short, with 14 bases between. The CDR3 is CASSADPTENYGYTF. Here the CDR3 DNA reads TGTGCCAGCAGTGCCGATCCTACAGAGAACTATGGCTACACCTTC.

The chain employs TRBV5-6 and TRBJ2-5; a weak D match, TRBD1 (7 bases). The germline gives CDR1 SGHDT, CDR2 YYEEEE. V was trimmed by 0 bases and J by 7 bases, leaving 13 bases between them. The CDR3 is made up of 14 amino acids. CDR3 sequence: CASSLDRGGVTQYF. The CDR3 DNA reads TGTGCCAGCAGCTTGGACAGGGGCGGGGTGACCCAGTACTTC.

This rearrangement joins TRBV11-2 to TRBJ2-3; 8 nucleotides match TRBD1. J lost 2 bases, V lost 6 bases, and 10 bases had no gene match. The germline V gene encodes CDR1 SGHAT and CDR2 FQNNGV. The CDR3 is 16 residues long. CDR3 nucleotides: TGTGCCAGCAGTCACACAGGGGGGAAATACACAGATACGCAGTATTTT. It is translated as CASSHTGGKYTDTQYF. Filled out from reference TRBV11-2 and TRBJ2-3, the complete variable domain reads EAGVAQSPRYKIIEKRQSVAFWCNPISGHATLYWYQQILGQGPKLLIQFQNNGVVDDSQLPKDRFSAERLKGVDSTLKIQPAKLEDSAVYLCASSHTGGKYTDTQYFGPGTRLTVL.